This T cell receptor beta chain stems from a study of response to subunit inactivated influenza vaccine. The study, taken as a whole, reports: New T cells are recruited in small numbers by each seasonal influenza vaccination, according to the authors' suggestion.

Concerning this clonotype: The antigen is unknown.

The CDR3 extends over 15 amino acids. Germline loops: CDR1 SQVTM, CDR2 ANQGSEA. V was pared by 4 bases and J by 5 bases, with 7 bases of the junction left unmatched. One entry per CDR3 protein, called by TCRdb with MiXCR from the RT-PCR reads. The table has about 700,000 distinct CDR3 sequences, around 14% seen once. This receptor was identified in a man in his forties or fifties who received an inactivated influenza vaccine. The rearrangement joins TRBV29-1 to TRBJ2-7, with 14 positions matching TRBD2. The sequences come from PBMCs from blood, collected roughly 15 days before vaccination. The CDR3 reads CSVAGTSGSSHEQYF. The CDR3 DNA follows: TGCAGCGTTGCCGGGACTAGCGGGAGTAGCCACGAGCAGTACTTC.